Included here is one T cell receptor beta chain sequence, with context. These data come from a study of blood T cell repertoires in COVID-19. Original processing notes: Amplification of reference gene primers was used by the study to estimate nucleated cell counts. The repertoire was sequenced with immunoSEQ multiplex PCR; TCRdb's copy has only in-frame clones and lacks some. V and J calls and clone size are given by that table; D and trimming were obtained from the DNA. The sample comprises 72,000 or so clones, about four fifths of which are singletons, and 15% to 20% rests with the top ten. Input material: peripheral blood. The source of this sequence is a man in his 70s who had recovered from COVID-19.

This chain's CDR3 is CASSQDLSHRGNEKLFF. CDR3 coding DNA: TGTGCCAGCAGCCAAGATCTTAGCCACAGGGGTAATGAAAAACTGTTTTTT. The V and J genes are TRBV14 and TRBJ1-4; 7 bases agree with TRBD1. After removal of 0 bases from V and 4 bases from J, the junction contained 8 bases not matched to a gene. The germline V gene has CDR1 SGHDN and CDR2 FVKESK. The CDR3 has 17 amino acids.